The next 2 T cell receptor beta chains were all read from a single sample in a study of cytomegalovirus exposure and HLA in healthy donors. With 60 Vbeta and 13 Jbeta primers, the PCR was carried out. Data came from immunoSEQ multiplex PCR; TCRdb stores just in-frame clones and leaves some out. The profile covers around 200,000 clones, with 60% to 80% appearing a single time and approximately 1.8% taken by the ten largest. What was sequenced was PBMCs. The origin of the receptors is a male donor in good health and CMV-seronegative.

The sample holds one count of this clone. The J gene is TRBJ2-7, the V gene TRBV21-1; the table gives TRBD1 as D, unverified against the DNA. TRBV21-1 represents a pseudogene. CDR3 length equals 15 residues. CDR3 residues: CASSNRDRGVHEQYF. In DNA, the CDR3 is TGTGCCAGCAGCAACCGGGACAGGGGGGTCCACGAGCAGTACTTC.

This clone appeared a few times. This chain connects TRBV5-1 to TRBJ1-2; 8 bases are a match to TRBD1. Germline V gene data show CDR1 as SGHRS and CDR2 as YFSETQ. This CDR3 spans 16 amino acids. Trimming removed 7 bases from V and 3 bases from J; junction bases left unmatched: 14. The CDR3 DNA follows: TGCGCCAGCGGATTCTCCGGACAGGGAAACTACTATGGCTACACCTTC. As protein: CASGFSGQGNYYGYTF. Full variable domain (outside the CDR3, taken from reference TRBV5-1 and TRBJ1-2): KAGVTQTPRYLIKTRGQQVTLSCSPISGHRSVSWYQQTPGQGLQFLFEYFSETQRNKGNFPGRFSGRQFSNSRSEMNVSTLELGDSALYLCASGFSGQGNYYGYTFGSGTRLTVV.